This is a list of T cell receptor beta chains from one sample in a study of blood T cell repertoires in COVID-19. Produced via immunoSEQ multiplex PCR; TCRdb's table is partial and in-frame only. Of around 400,000 clones detected, approximately 89% appear once; the ten largest clones hold about 2.1%. Sequenced material: peripheral blood. Receptors were obtained from a woman between 55 and 75 years old with COVID-19, enrolled during active disease. CDR3s include the opening cysteine and the closing phenylalanine or tryptophan. D genes are given only for firm matches. Clone size appears in some rows only: once, few, many, or a class for an expanded clone.

>TRBV7-9|TRBJ2-7|-|-
TGTGCCAGCAGCTCTATAACCGGGACACCCCTCTCCTACGAGCAGTACTTC
CASSSITGTPLSYEQYF
>TRBV7-9|TRBJ1-1|TRBD1|-
TGTGCCAGCAGAGGCGGAGAGGGGGCTTTCTCCGAGGCTTTCTTT
CASRGGEGAFSEAFF
>TRBV12-5|TRBJ1-2|-|once
TGTGCTAGTGGTTTGGAGGGGGGCTACACCTTC
CASGLEGGYTF
>TRBV7-8|TRBJ1-5|-|-
TGTGCCAGCAGCTCCCGCAGGGGCTATAGCAATCAGCCCCAGCATTTT
CASSSRRGYSNQPQHF
>TRBV4-1|TRBJ1-6|TRBD1|-
TGCGCCAGCAGCCAACTGGAGGACAGGGGAAATTCACCCCTCCACTTT
CASSQLEDRGNSPLHF
>TRBV5-1|TRBJ2-6|TRBD1|-
TGCGCCAGCAGCTTTAACAGGGGCGACCCTGGGGCCAACGTCCTGACTTTC
CASSFNRGDPGANVLTF
>TRBV3-1/TRBV3-2|TRBJ1-4|-|-
TGTGCCAGCAGCCAAGCTAACAGAGTTAATGAAAAACTGTTTTTT
CASSQANRVNEKLFF
>TRBV2|TRBJ1-1|TRBD1|-
TGTGCCAGCACCCGAGGGACAGGCTACACTGAAGCTTTCTTT
CASTRGTGYTEAFF
>TRBV2|TRBJ2-7|TRBD2|-
TGTGCCAGCAGTTCTAGCGGGGGGGCGTACGAGCAGTACTTC
CASSSSGGAYEQYF
>TRBV7-9|TRBJ2-7|-|few
TGTGCCAGCAGCCAGCAGGGTCTCGAGCAGTACTTC
CASSQQGLEQYF
>TRBV19|TRBJ1-1|-|-
TGTGCCAGTAGTATAGAAGTCCTGGGCACAGATGAAGCTTTCTTT
CASSIEVLGTDEAFF
>TRBV10-2|TRBJ2-7|TRBD2|-
TGCGCCACCACTAGCGGGGGGAAATACGAGCAGTACTTC
CATTSGGKYEQYF
>TRBV5-1|TRBJ2-1|TRBD2|-
TGCGCCAGCAGCACACCGGGACTAGCGGGCCTCAGCTCCTACAATGAGCAGTTCTTC
CASSTPGLAGLSSYNEQFF
>TRBV5-4|TRBJ1-2|TRBD1|-
TGTGCCAGCAGCTTGTTTGGGACAGGCCGACAAGGGGTCTTC
CASSLFGTGRQGVF
>TRBV28|TRBJ1-5|TRBD1|once
TGTGCCAGCAGTTTCGTCAGGGGGCTTCAGCCCCAGCATTTT
CASSFVRGLQPQHF
>TRBV6-8|TRBJ1-5|-|once
TGTGCCAGCAGATTGGGCAGGGGCTCGGACAATCAGCCCCAGCATTTT
CASRLGRGSDNQPQHF
>TRBV6-5|TRBJ1-5|-|once
TGTGCCAGCAGTTACTCGAGACAGGGCAATCAGCCCCAGCATTTT
CASSYSRQGNQPQHF
>TRBV5-6|TRBJ2-2|-|-
TGTGCCAGCAGCGCCTTAGGGTTAAGGGGAACCGGGGAGCTGTTTTTT
CASSALGLRGTGELFF
>TRBV2|TRBJ1-1|-|few
TGTGCCAGCAGAAGACAGGTTGTGAACACTGAAGCTTTCTTT
CASRRQVVNTEAFF
>TRBV2|TRBJ2-1|TRBD1|once
TGTGCCAGCAGCAGGGGGCCATTCGATGAGCAGTTCTTC
CASSRGPFDEQFF
>TRBV18|TRBJ2-7|-|-
TGTGCCAGCTCACCATCCTTACAGAACGAGCAGTACTTC
CASSPSLQNEQYF
>TRBV12-3/TRBV12-4|TRBJ2-3|TRBD1|-
TGTGCCAGCAGGAACTTCAGGGGGGATACGCAGTATTTT
CASRNFRGDTQYF
>TRBV4-1|TRBJ2-1|-|once
TGCGCCAGCAGCCAACTTGACGGAGGGCCTTTTAATAAGCAGTTCTTC
CASSQLDGGPFNKQFF
>TRBV6-5|TRBJ2-7|TRBD1|few
TGTGCCAGCAGTTACCTCGGGACAGTCTCCTACGAGCAGTACTTC
CASSYLGTVSYEQYF
>TRBV19|TRBJ2-4|TRBD2|-
TGTGCCAGTAGTTTTGGGACTATCGTAGCCAAAAACATTCAGTACTTC
CASSFGTIVAKNIQYF
>TRBV4-1|TRBJ1-1|TRBD1|-
TGCGCCAGCAGCCAAGATCCCCGGACAGGGCTGAGAAGCACTGAAGCTTTCTTT
CASSQDPRTGLRSTEAFF
>TRBV7-6|TRBJ2-1|-|once
TGTGCCAGCAGCTTAGTGCCAGGGGTGAACAATGAGCAGTTCTTC
CASSLVPGVNNEQFF
>TRBV6-5|TRBJ1-2|-|-
TGTGCCAGCAGTTACTCTTACTTTCACTATGGCTACACCTTC
CASSYSYFHYGYTF
>TRBV7-7|TRBJ2-7|TRBD2|-
TGTGCTAGCAGCTTAGTACCCGGGACTAGCGCCGAGCAGTACTTC
CASSLVPGTSAEQYF
>TRBV28|TRBJ1-5|-|once
TGTGCCAGCAGTTCCGCCGGGACTTTCAATCAGCCCCAGCATTTT
CASSSAGTFNQPQHF
>TRBV9|TRBJ2-5|TRBD2|once
TGTGCCAGCAGCGCCGGGACTAGCGGGGGGGCCTTAGAGACCCAGTACTTC
CASSAGTSGGALETQYF
>TRBV9|TRBJ2-3|TRBD2|-
TGTGCCAGCAGCGTAGGTGGTAGCGGGGGGGGATTTAGCACAGATACGCAGTATTTT
CASSVGGSGGGFSTDTQYF
>TRBV6-6|TRBJ2-3|TRBD2|-
TGTGCCAGCAGTTTCCCTCCGGGGGGGCAGGCAGATACGCAGTATTTT
CASSFPPGGQADTQYF
>TRBV25-1|TRBJ1-2|TRBD1|-
TGTGCCAGCAGTGGGGAGACAGGGTCTAACTATGGCTACACCTTC
CASSGETGSNYGYTF
>TRBV19|TRBJ2-3|TRBD1|-
TGTGCCAGTAGTACTGGACAGGGGCGGAAAGATACGCAGTATTTT
CASSTGQGRKDTQYF
>TRBV30|TRBJ2-1|TRBD2|-
TGTGCCTGGAGTCGCAGCGGGGGGCGCAATGAGCAGTTCTTC
CAWSRSGGRNEQFF
>TRBV5-1|TRBJ2-1|-|once
TGCGCCAGCACCGGGAGCTCCTACAATGAGCAGTTCTTC
CASTGSSYNEQFF
>TRBV5-5|TRBJ2-1|TRBD2|-
TGTGCCAGCAGGCCCGGGACTAGCGGGGGTTATGAGCAGTTCTTC
CASRPGTSGGYEQFF
>TRBV6-6|TRBJ1-5|-|-
TGTGCCAGCCACTTCGGGGGGACTAGCAATCAGCCCCAGCATTTT
CASHFGGTSNQPQHF
>TRBV29-1|TRBJ1-1|TRBD1|once
TGCAGCTTCCGGGACAGGGGGACTGAAGCTTTCTTT
CSFRDRGTEAFF
>TRBV19|TRBJ2-1|-|few
TGTGCCAGTAGTAAGGACTACCTTTACAATGAGCAGTTCTTC
CASSKDYLYNEQFF
>TRBV30|TRBJ1-1|TRBD1|-
TGTGCCTGGAGTCAGGGGGCTTACACTGAAGCTTTCTTT
CAWSQGAYTEAFF
>TRBV18|TRBJ1-1|TRBD1|-
TGTGCCAGCTCAGCGGACAGGCGCGCTGAAGCTTTCTTT
CASSADRRAEAFF
>TRBV12-5|TRBJ2-5|TRBD2|-
TGTGCTCCTACTAAGGCGGGGGGTCAGACCCAGTACTTC
CAPTKAGGQTQYF
>TRBV6-1|TRBJ2-7|-|-
TGTGCCAGCAGTGAGGATCCGGGGGATCAAGGCGACGAGCAGTACTTC
CASSEDPGDQGDEQYF
>TRBV19|TRBJ2-7|TRBD1|-
TGTGCCAGTAGTATCAGGACAGGGGCCCACGAGCAGTACTTC
CASSIRTGAHEQYF
>TRBV28|TRBJ2-2|TRBD2|-
TGTGCCAGCAGCTATTCGGGGGGACGTTTTGCCGGGGAGCTGTTTTTT
CASSYSGGRFAGELFF
>TRBV9|TRBJ2-5|TRBD2|-
TGTGCCAGCAGCGTAGGGACTAGCGGGTTCGGGGCCAGGCAAGAGACCCAGTACTTC
CASSVGTSGFGARQETQYF
>TRBV3-1/TRBV3-2|TRBJ1-5|-|-
TGTGCCAGCAGCCAAGGTCCACAGCCCCAGCATTTT
CASSQGPQPQHF
>TRBV11-2|TRBJ1-2|-|-
TGTGCCAGCAGCCTCCTGACATTTGGCTACACCTTC
CASSLLTFGYTF